This T cell receptor beta chain was captured by sequencing in a study of blood T cell repertoires in COVID-19. Across the study: Some COVID-19 samples were acute and others convalescent; all came from the United States, Italy and Spain.

CDR1 is SGDLS and CDR2 is YYNGEE in the germline V gene. V lost 4 bases and J 6 bases, leaving 10 bases between the germline ends. The CDR3 runs to 12 residues. Using immunoSEQ multiplex PCR, the repertoire was profiled, and TCRdb retains in-frame clones only, with some absent. The data contain around 180,000 clones, roughly nine tenths of them singletons. Sequencing was carried out using peripheral blood. J is TRBJ1-2 and V is TRBV9, with D possibly TRBD1 on 6 matching bases. The TCR was taken from a man aged 65 to 85 with active or convalescent COVID-19. The DNA for the CDR3 is TGTGCCAGCAGCCCCCGGACAGATGGCTACACCTTC. The encoded protein is CASSPRTDGYTF.